This T cell receptor beta chain was captured by sequencing in a study of T cell repertoires and leukemia-associated antigens (dated by TCRdb to about 2019). About the study as a whole: About 5.1 to 7 million read pairs and 3.3 to 5.0 million effective reads were obtained per sample, with 16 million or so effective reads obtained overall. Using in vitro peptide stimulation of healthy T cells, the study set out to figure out what antigen is recognized by a TCR Vbeta21 clone that had previously been found in CML patients. What the research found in general, with its limitations: No significant differences among the four groups were observed in the numbers of Vbeta genes (about 60), Jbeta genes (around 14), VDJ rearrangements, or unique CDR3s. The antigen specificity and function of the expanded clones were not directly tested and needed further investigation.

To note about this clonotype: Its antigen is still unknown. It has no much larger one-base neighbor in the sample; base qualities were not kept.

From cysteine to phenylalanine, the CDR3 is 15 amino acids long. Only the CDR3 DNA stays, 45 bases, in frame from base 1. Trimming takes 2 bases from V and 2 bases from J, and the germline ends sit 9 bases apart. CDR1 and CDR2, per the germline V gene (reference sequence), are SEHNR and FQNEAQ. CD3+ T cells were initially rested overnight at over 2 million cells/mL in RPMI 1640 lacking fetal bovine serum. MACS immunomagnetic beads were used according to the manufacturer's instructions to isolate CD3+ T cells from PBMCs. Total RNA was extracted from the cultured T cells with TRIzol reagent. 5' rapid amplification of cDNA ends (5'RACE) was used to amplify TCRbeta libraries from RNA. Before sequencing, library concentration and integrity were assessed using Qubit, an Agilent instrument, and quantitative PCR. Sequencing of qualified libraries was performed on Illumina HiSeq or MiSeq by a commercial service provider. From the authors' description of their analysis: TCR sequences in each sample were identified with MiXCR version 1.8.2. Qualified clones required a CDR3 longer than four amino acids, an in-frame nucleotide length, and no stop codon. A read containing the complete CDR3 structure was defined as an effective read. Validation of expanded clones was performed by RT-PCR with 24 Vbeta primers, GeneScan spectratyping, and Sanger sequencing. Using fastp trimming at Q25 and MiXCR clonotype assembly, TCRdb reanalyzed the public sequencing data and kept in-frame beta chains. Merged by CDR3 protein, the rows form single entries marked with the most common genes and DNA. TCRdb's processing, not the authors' own work, is the source of the V and J calls. The sample yields about 11,000 distinct CDR3 sequences; roughly two fifths were counted once. Around 28% of the sample is taken by the ten largest.

This chain is built from TRBV7-9 and TRBJ2-2; TRBD1 is possibly the D segment (6 matching bases). Material for sequencing was CD3+ T cells sorted from blood and cultured. This clonotype was obtained from a female donor in good health. The nucleotide sequence is given as TGTGCCAGCAGCTTACCACAGGGAAACACCGGGGAGCTGTTTTTT. Translated, it gives CASSLPQGNTGELFF.